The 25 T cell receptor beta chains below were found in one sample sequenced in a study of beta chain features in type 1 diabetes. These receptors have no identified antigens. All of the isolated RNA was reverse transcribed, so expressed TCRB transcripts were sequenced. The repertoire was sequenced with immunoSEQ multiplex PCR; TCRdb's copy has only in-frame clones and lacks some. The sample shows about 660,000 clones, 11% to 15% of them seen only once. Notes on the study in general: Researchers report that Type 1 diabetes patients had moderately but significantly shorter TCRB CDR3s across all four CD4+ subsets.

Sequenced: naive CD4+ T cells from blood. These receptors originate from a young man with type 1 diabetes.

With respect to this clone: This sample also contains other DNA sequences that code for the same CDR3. Here the CDR3 DNA reads TGTGCCACCAGCAGAGATCGTAATTATGGCTACACCTTC. Protein product: CATSRDRNYGYTF. The rearrangement uses TRBV15 and TRBJ1-2; D unresolved. Trimming removed 0 bases at V and 5 bases at J, with 7 bases between. CDR1 is LNHNV and CDR2 is YYDKDF in the germline V gene (reference sequence). The CDR3 is 13 amino acids.

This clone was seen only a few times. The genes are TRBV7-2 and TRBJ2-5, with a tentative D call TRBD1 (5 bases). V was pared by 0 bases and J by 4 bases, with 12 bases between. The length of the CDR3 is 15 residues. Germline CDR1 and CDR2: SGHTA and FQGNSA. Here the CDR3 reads CASSLAGAVGETQYF. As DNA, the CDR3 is TGTGCCAGCAGCTTAGCAGGGGCAGTGGGAGAGACCCAGTACTTC.

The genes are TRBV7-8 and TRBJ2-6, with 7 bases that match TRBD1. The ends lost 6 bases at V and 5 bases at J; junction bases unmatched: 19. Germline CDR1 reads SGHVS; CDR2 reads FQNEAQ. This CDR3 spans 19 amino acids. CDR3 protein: CASRPSRLERGPRANVLTF. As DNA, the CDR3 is TGTGCCAGCAGGCCTAGTCGTCTAGAAAGGGGGCCCAGGGCCAACGTCCTGACTTTC.

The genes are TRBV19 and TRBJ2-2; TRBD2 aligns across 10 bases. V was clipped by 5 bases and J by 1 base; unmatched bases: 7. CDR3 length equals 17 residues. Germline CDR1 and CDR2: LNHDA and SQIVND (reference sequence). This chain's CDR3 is CASSSYPSGRNTGELFF. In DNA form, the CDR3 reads TGTGCCAGTAGTTCCTACCCTAGCGGGAGGAACACCGGGGAGCTGTTTTTT.

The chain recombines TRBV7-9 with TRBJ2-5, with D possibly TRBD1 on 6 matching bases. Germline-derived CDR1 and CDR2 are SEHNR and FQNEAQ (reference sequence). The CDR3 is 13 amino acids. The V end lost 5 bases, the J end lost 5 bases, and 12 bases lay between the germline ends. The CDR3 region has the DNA TGTGCCAGCAGCACCACAGGGCCGGAGACCCAGTACTTC. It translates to CASSTTGPETQYF.

The CDR3 spells CASSYGESTDTQYF. In nucleotides, the CDR3 is TGTGCCAGCAGTTACGGAGAGAGCACAGATACGCAGTATTTT. The V call is TRBV6-5, the J call TRBJ2-3; D remains unclear. Germline CDR1 reads MNHEY; CDR2 reads SVGAGI. The CDR3 extends over 14 amino acids. Trimming shortened V by 2 bases and J by 0 bases, and 6 bases separated the two germline ends.

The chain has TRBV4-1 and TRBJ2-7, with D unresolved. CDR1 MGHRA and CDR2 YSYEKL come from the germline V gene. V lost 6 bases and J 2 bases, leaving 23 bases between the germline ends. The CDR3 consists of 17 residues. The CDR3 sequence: CASSEEEFPTTTYEQYF. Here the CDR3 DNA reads TGCGCCAGCAGTGAAGAGGAGTTCCCTACGACAACCTACGAGCAGTACTTC.

The CDR3 spells CASTSTGRTEAFF. DNA for the CDR3: TGTGCCAGCACATCTACAGGGCGCACTGAAGCTTTCTTT. The chain is built from TRBV2 and TRBJ1-1; TRBD1 might be the D (6 bases). The V end lost 7 bases, the J end lost 4 bases, and 13 bases lay between the germline ends. Germline V gene lookup returns CDR1 SNHLY and CDR2 FYNNEI. The CDR3 has 13 residues.

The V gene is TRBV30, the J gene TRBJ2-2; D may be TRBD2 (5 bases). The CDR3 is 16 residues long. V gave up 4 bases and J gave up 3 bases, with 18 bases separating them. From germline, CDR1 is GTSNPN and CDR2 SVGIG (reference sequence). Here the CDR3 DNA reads TGTGCCTGGAACGACCCCGGGGAGAGGTACACCGGGGAGCTGTTTTTT. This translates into CAWNDPGERYTGELFF.

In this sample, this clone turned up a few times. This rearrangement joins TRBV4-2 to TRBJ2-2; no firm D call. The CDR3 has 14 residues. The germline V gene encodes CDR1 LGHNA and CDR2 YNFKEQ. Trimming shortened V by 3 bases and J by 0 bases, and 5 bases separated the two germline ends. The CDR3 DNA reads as TGTGCCAGCAGCCACACAGCGAACACCGGGGAGCTGTTTTTT. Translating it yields CASSHTANTGELFF.

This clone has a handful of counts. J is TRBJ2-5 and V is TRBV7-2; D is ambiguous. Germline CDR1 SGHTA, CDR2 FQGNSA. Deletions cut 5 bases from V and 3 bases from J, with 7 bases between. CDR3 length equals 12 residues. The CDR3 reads CASSILEETQYF. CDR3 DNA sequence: TGTGCCAGCAGCATCCTAGAAGAGACCCAGTACTTC.

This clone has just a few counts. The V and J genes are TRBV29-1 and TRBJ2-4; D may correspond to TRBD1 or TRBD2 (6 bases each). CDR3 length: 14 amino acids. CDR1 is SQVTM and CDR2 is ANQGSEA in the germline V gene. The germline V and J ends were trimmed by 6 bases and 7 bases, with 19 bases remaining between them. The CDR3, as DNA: TGCAGCGTGCCCCATTCGGGGGCCGGGAACATTCAGTACTTC. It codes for CSVPHSGAGNIQYF.

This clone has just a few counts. The CDR3 coding sequence is TGTGCCAGCAGCCAGGGGGCAGGTCCAGAGAACGAGCAGTACTTC. This sequence encodes CASSQGAGPENEQYF. The rearrangement joins TRBV7-2 to TRBJ2-7, with TRBD1 matching over 8 bases. The J segment lost 5 bases and the V segment lost 5 bases, leaving 11 bases of the junction unmatched. The CDR3 has 15 amino acids. Per the germline V gene, CDR1 is SGHTA and CDR2 is FQGNSA.

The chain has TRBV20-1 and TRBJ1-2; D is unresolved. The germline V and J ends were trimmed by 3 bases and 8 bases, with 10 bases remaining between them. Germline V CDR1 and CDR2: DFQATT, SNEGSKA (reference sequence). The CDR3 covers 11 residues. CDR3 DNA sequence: TGCAGTGCTAGGTATCAGCAGGGCTACACCTTC. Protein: CSARYQQGYTF.

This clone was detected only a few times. The CDR3 bases are TGTGCCAGCAGCGTAGCTACGGAGGGCGGCGAGCAGTACTTC. This sequence encodes CASSVATEGGEQYF. The chain uses TRBV9 and TRBJ2-7; perhaps TRBD2 as D (6 bases). The CDR3 spans 14 residues. Germline CDR1 and CDR2: SGDLS and YYNGEE. V lost 0 bases and J 6 bases, leaving 13 bases between the germline ends.

CDR3 nucleotide sequence: TGTGCCAGCAGCCAAGATCAAGGGGCGAGGGGCAAAAACATTCAGTACTTC. The encoded protein is CASSQDQGARGKNIQYF. The chain carries TRBV14 and TRBJ2-4, with D perhaps given as TRBD1 or TRBD2 (5 bases each). The CDR3 extends over 17 amino acids. Trimming shortened V by 0 bases and J by 3 bases, and 15 bases separated the two germline ends. The germline CDR1 and CDR2 sequences are SGHDN and FVKESK.

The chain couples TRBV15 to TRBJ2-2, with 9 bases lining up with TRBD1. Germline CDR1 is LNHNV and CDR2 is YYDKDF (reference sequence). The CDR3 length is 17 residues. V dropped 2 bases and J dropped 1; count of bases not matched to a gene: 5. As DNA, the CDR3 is TGTGCCACCAGCAGACCGGGACAGGGACTGAACACCGGGGAGCTGTTTTTT. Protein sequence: CATSRPGQGLNTGELFF.

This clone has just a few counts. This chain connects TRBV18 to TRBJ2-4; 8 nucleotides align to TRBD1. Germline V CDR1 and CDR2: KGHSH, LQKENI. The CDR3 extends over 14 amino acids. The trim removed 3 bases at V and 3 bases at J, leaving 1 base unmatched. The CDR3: CASSPDRDKNIQYF. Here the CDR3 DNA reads TGTGCCAGCTCACCGGACAGGGACAAAAACATTCAGTACTTC.

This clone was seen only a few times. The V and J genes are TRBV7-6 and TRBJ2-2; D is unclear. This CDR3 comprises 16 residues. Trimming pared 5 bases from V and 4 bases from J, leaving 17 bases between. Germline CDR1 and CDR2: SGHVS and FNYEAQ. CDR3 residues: CASSQSPRGFTGELFF. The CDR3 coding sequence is TGTGCCAGCAGCCAGTCTCCGCGTGGCTTCACCGGGGAGCTGTTTTTT.

The CDR3 region has the DNA TGTGCCAGCAGCAGGACAGGGGGAGTGACTGAAGCTTTCTTT. Its translation: CASSRTGGVTEAFF. This rearrangement joins TRBV5-4 to TRBJ1-1; 10 bases align to TRBD1. The CDR3 is made up of 14 amino acids. V trimming: 4 bases; J trimming: 5 bases; junction bases outside the gene matches: 5. The germline gives CDR1 SGHNT, CDR2 YYREEE (reference sequence). Based on the CDR3 plus reference TRBV5-4 and TRBJ1-1, the full variable domain is ETGVTQSPTHLIKTRGQQVTLRCSSQSGHNTVSWYQQALGQGPQFIFQYYREEENGRGNFPPRFSGLQFPNYSSELNVNALELDDSALYLCASSRTGGVTEAFFGQGTRLTVV.

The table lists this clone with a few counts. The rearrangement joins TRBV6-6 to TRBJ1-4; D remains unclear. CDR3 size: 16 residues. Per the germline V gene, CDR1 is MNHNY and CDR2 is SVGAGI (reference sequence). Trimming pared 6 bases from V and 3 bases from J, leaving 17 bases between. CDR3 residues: CASSLSQYVANEKLFF. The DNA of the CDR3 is TGTGCCAGCAGCCTATCACAATACGTAGCTAATGAAAAACTGTTTTTT.

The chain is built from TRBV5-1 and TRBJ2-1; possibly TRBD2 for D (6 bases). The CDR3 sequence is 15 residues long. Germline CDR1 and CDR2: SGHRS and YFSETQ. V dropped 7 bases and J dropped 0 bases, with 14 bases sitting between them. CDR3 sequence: CASRPSVASYNEQFF. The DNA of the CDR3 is TGCGCCAGCCGCCCTAGCGTAGCCTCCTACAATGAGCAGTTCTTC.

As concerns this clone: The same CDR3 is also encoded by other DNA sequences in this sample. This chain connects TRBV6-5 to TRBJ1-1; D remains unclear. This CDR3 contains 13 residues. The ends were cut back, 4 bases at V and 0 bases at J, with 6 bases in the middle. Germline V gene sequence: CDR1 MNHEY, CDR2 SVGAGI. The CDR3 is CASSFTVNTEAFF. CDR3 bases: TGTGCCAGCAGTTTCACGGTGAACACTGAAGCTTTCTTT.

The CDR3 DNA is TGCGCCAGCAGCGAGGGACAGGGTCATAAGTACTTC. Translated, it gives CASSEGQGHKYF. The chain combines TRBV5-1 with TRBJ2-7; 9 nucleotides match TRBD1. Unmatched junction bases numbered 7, after V lost 4 bases and J lost 11 bases. This CDR3 has 12 amino acids. Germline CDR1 and CDR2: SGHRS and YFSETQ.

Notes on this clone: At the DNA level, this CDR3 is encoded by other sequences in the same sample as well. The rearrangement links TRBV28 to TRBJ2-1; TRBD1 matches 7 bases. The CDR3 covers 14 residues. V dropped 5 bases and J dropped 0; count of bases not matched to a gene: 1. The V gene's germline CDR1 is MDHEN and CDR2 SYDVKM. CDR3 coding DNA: TGTGCCAGCAGTCCAGGGGGCTCCTACAATGAGCAGTTCTTC. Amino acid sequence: CASSPGGSYNEQFF.